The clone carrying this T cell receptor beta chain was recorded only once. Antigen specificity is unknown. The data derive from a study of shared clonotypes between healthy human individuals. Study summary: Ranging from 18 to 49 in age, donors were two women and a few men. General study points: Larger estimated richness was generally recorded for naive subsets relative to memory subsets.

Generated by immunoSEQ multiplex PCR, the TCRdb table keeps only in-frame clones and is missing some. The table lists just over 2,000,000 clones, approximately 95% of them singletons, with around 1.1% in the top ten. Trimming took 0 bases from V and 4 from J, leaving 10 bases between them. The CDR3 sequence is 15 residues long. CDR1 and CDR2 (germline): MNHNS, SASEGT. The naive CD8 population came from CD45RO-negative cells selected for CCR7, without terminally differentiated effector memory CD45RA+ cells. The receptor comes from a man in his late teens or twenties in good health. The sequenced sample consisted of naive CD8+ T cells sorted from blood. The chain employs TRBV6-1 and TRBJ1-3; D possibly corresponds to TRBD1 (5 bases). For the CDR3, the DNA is TGTGCCAGCAGTGAAGCTCGGGGGTCGGGAAACACCATATATTTT. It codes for CASSEARGSGNTIYF.